This TCR beta chain came from a study of T cell changes during pregnancy in multiple sclerosis. The germline V gene encodes CDR1 SGDLS and CDR2 YYNGEE. Trimming cost V 0 bases and J 7 bases; bases outside gene matches: 8. The CDR3 contains 16 residues. This clone turned up a few times. TCRdb's copy holds only in-frame clones and misses some; the assay was immunoSEQ multiplex PCR. There are under 40,000 clones in the sample; roughly 91% occur only once, and 4% to 5.5% lies in the top ten. The sequence was obtained from a female donor in good health, enrolled as a control in a pregnancy study. Here the sequenced sample was peripheral blood, taken in the second trimester of pregnancy. The J gene is TRBJ2-1, the V gene TRBV9; 9 bases align to TRBD1. CDR3 DNA sequence: TGTGCCAGCAGCGTAGAGGGACAGGGTATTCGAAATGAGCAGTTCTTC. This sequence encodes CASSVEGQGIRNEQFF.